This TCR beta chain was profiled in a study of T cell clones after liver transplantation. Broader study findings: Graft donor-reactive T cells possibly entered the graft instead of undergoing deletion.

Trimming removed 4 bases from V and 0 bases from J, with 7 bases in between. The germline V gene encodes CDR1 SGHDT and CDR2 YYEEEE. This CDR3 is 14 amino acids long. Clones were sequenced by immunoSEQ multiplex PCR, and TCRdb holds only the in-frame ones, with some missing. The data hold over 100,000 clones, with around 83% observed a single time. Comment on this clone: Its antigen is as yet unknown.

Sorting of unstimulated PBMCs yielded separate CD3+CD4+ and CD3+CD8+ fractions. The sample here was CD4+ T cells from blood, taken before liver transplant. This sequence was found in a human donor who received a liver transplant. The chain recombines TRBV5-6 with TRBJ1-4; no reliable D call. CDR3 sequence (DNA): TGTGCCAGCAGCGTAGATTCAACTAATGAAAAACTGTTTTTT. This translates into CASSVDSTNEKLFF.